A selection of T cell receptor beta chains follows, all from one sample in a study of blood T cell repertoires in COVID-19. The data were produced by immunoSEQ multiplex PCR, yet TCRdb's version contains in-frame clones alone and is incomplete. The sample consists of 150,000 to 190,000 clones, roughly four fifths of them appearing once. Sequencing was done on a sample of PBMCs or T cells enriched from blood (not recorded which). The receptors derive from a man aged 50 or older who had recovered from COVID-19. Each CDR3 is given with its conserved first and last residue. D genes are given only for firm matches. Some rows mark clone size as missing; the rest say once, few, many or name a class of expanded clone.

abundance: NA; j_gene: TRBJ2-2; d_gene: TRBD1; v_gene: TRBV7-2; CDR3aa: CASSFRTGNTGELFF; CDR3nt: TGTGCCAGCAGCTTCCGGACAGGGAACACCGGGGAGCTGTTTTTT
abundance: NA; j_gene: TRBJ1-1; d_gene: NA; v_gene: TRBV4-2; CDR3aa: CASSQGQGMNTEAFF; CDR3nt: TGTGCCAGCAGCCAAGGTCAGGGGATGAACACTGAAGCTTTCTTT
abundance: NA; j_gene: TRBJ1-2; d_gene: NA; v_gene: TRBV6-5; CDR3aa: CASSQLGRLNYGYTF; CDR3nt: TGTGCCAGCAGTCAGCTCGGGAGACTTAACTATGGCTACACCTTC
abundance: NA; j_gene: TRBJ2-2; d_gene: TRBD1; v_gene: TRBV24-1; CDR3aa: CATSDLLTGTLNTGELFF; CDR3nt: TGTGCCACCAGTGATTTGTTGACAGGGACCCTGAACACCGGGGAGCTGTTTTTT
abundance: NA; j_gene: TRBJ1-2; d_gene: TRBD1; v_gene: TRBV7-9; CDR3aa: CASSQTGAYGYTF; CDR3nt: TGTGCCAGCAGCCAAACAGGGGCGTATGGCTACACCTTC
abundance: few; j_gene: TRBJ2-5; d_gene: NA; v_gene: TRBV7-6; CDR3aa: CASSLAHQYQETQYF; CDR3nt: TGTGCCAGCAGCTTAGCGCATCAGTACCAAGAGACCCAGTACTTC
abundance: NA; j_gene: TRBJ1-6; d_gene: NA; v_gene: TRBV10-1; CDR3aa: CASSESTGWNSPLHF; CDR3nt: TGCGCCAGCAGTGAGTCCACAGGGTGGAATTCACCCCTCCACTTT
abundance: NA; j_gene: TRBJ1-1; d_gene: NA; v_gene: TRBV7-9; CDR3aa: CASSLSGGTEAFF; CDR3nt: TGTGCCAGCAGCCTTAGCGGGGGAACTGAAGCTTTCTTT
abundance: once; j_gene: TRBJ2-3; d_gene: NA; v_gene: TRBV7-2; CDR3aa: CASSLLQTHRDTQYF; CDR3nt: TGTGCCAGCAGCTTATTGCAGACGCACAGGGATACGCAGTATTTT
abundance: NA; j_gene: TRBJ2-7; d_gene: TRBD2; v_gene: TRBV10-2; CDR3aa: CASSESGGPEQYF; CDR3nt: TGCGCCAGCAGTGAGTCGGGAGGGCCCGAGCAGTACTTC
abundance: few; j_gene: TRBJ1-4; d_gene: NA; v_gene: TRBV27; CDR3aa: CASSALGVGGRREKLFF; CDR3nt: TGTGCCAGCAGTGCCCTGGGGGTGGGGGGGCGAAGGGAAAAACTGTTTTTT
abundance: NA; j_gene: TRBJ2-7; d_gene: TRBD1; v_gene: TRBV12-5; CDR3aa: CASGPDRGQVYEQYF; CDR3nt: TGTGCTAGTGGTCCGGACAGGGGGCAAGTCTACGAGCAGTACTTC
abundance: once; j_gene: TRBJ1-6; d_gene: TRBD1; v_gene: TRBV9; CDR3aa: CASSVGQGVPYSPLHF; CDR3nt: TGTGCCAGCAGCGTAGGACAGGGGGTGCCTTATTCACCCCTCCACTTT
abundance: NA; j_gene: TRBJ1-3; d_gene: NA; v_gene: TRBV7-2; CDR3aa: CASSLVYGSSGNTIYF; CDR3nt: TGTGCCAGCAGCTTAGTATATGGCAGCTCTGGAAACACCATATATTTT
abundance: NA; j_gene: TRBJ1-6; d_gene: TRBD1; v_gene: TRBV6-5; CDR3aa: CASRDQGAQNSPLHF; CDR3nt: TGTGCCAGCAGAGATCAGGGGGCGCAGAATTCACCCCTCCACTTT
abundance: NA; j_gene: TRBJ1-2; d_gene: NA; v_gene: TRBV7-2; CDR3aa: CASSRPRGVRGIDGYTF; CDR3nt: TGTGCCAGCAGTCGGCCTCGGGGTGTTCGGGGTATTGATGGCTACACCTTC
abundance: NA; j_gene: TRBJ1-4; d_gene: NA; v_gene: TRBV3-1/TRBV3-2; CDR3aa: CASSQAQGPLTNEKLFF; CDR3nt: TGTGCCAGCAGCCAGGCACAGGGTCCCTTAACTAATGAAAAACTGTTTTTT
abundance: NA; j_gene: TRBJ2-2; d_gene: TRBD1; v_gene: TRBV10-3; CDR3aa: CASTGTGASGELFF; CDR3nt: TGTGCCTCAACCGGGACAGGGGCTTCCGGGGAGCTGTTTTTT
abundance: NA; j_gene: TRBJ1-2; d_gene: NA; v_gene: TRBV4-2; CDR3aa: CASSPLGEITYGYTF; CDR3nt: TGTGCCAGCAGCCCCCTAGGGGAAATTACCTATGGCTACACCTTC
abundance: NA; j_gene: TRBJ1-2; d_gene: TRBD1; v_gene: TRBV18; CDR3aa: CASSPLGQVYDGYTF; CDR3nt: TGTGCCAGCTCACCGTTAGGACAGGTATATGATGGCTACACCTTC
abundance: NA; j_gene: TRBJ2-3; d_gene: TRBD2; v_gene: TRBV7-6; CDR3aa: CASSFRWAGEGTDTQYF; CDR3nt: TGTGCCAGCAGTTTCAGATGGGCGGGGGAGGGCACAGATACGCAGTATTTT
abundance: NA; j_gene: TRBJ2-3; d_gene: NA; v_gene: TRBV5-1; CDR3aa: CASSLQGGTSTDTQYF; CDR3nt: TGCGCCAGCAGCTTGCAAGGCGGTACAAGCACAGATACGCAGTATTTT
abundance: NA; j_gene: TRBJ1-2; d_gene: TRBD1; v_gene: TRBV19; CDR3aa: CASSLGTGGGYTF; CDR3nt: TGTGCCAGTAGCCTCGGGACAGGGGGAGGCTACACCTTC
abundance: NA; j_gene: TRBJ2-3; d_gene: TRBD1; v_gene: TRBV5-6; CDR3aa: CASSLQGTGTDTQYF; CDR3nt: TGTGCCAGCAGCTTACAGGGGACGGGCACAGATACGCAGTATTTT